The next 20 T cell receptor beta chains were all read from a single sample in a study of PD-1 blockade in classical Hodgkin lymphoma. Described time point: newly diagnosed, previously untreated cHL patient sample. TCRdb's copy holds only in-frame clones and misses some; the assay was immunoSEQ multiplex PCR. The sample lists tens of thousands of clones; about 93% were seen once. Material: peripheral blood mononuclear cells (PBMCs). The receptors originated from a human donor with classical Hodgkin lymphoma.

The V and J genes are TRBV19 and TRBJ1-3; 7 bases map to TRBD1. V was pared by 7 bases and J by 4 bases, with 10 bases of the junction left unmatched. Germline CDR1 is LNHDA and CDR2 is SQIVND (reference sequence). This CDR3 is built from 15 residues. The CDR3 DNA reads TGTGCCAGTACTAGACAGGGTCTGCGAGGAAACACCATATATTTT. Translation: CASTRQGLRGNTIYF.

This clone was detected once. The chain links TRBV19 to TRBJ2-4; possibly TRBD1 or TRBD2 for D (6 bases each). CDR3 size: 15 residues. The germline V gene encodes CDR1 LNHDA and CDR2 SQIVND (reference sequence). Deletions cut 7 bases from V and 1 base from J, with 14 bases between. In nucleotides, the CDR3 is TGTGCCAGTAATCCGGGGGCGTTTGCCAAAAACATTCAGTACTTC. This gives the protein CASNPGAFAKNIQYF.

This rearrangement joins TRBV28 to TRBJ2-5; perhaps TRBD2 as D (5 bases). The CDR3 extends over 16 amino acids. V lost 8 bases and J lost 5, with 24 bases in between. CDR1 and CDR2 (germline): MDHEN, SYDVKM. CDR3 DNA: TGTGCCAGCTCCTCCGGGAAGTCGTCCAAAGGGGAGACCCAGTACTTC. The encoded protein is CASSSGKSSKGETQYF.

V gene TRBV4-2 combines with J gene TRBJ1-1; D gene ambiguous. The V end was cut by 0 bases, the J end by 5 bases, with 10 bases between. This CDR3 is 14 amino acids long. Germline lookup yields CDR1 LGHNA and CDR2 YNFKEQ. The CDR3 coding sequence is TGTGCCAGCAGCCAAGATCCTATGGGTACTGAAGCTTTCTTT. Protein product: CASSQDPMGTEAFF.

The count of this clone is one. J is TRBJ1-1 and V is TRBV28, with D unclear. V was shortened by 5 bases and J by 6 bases, with 10 bases between the two germline ends. CDR1 MDHEN and CDR2 SYDVKM come from the germline V gene. This CDR3 has 12 amino acids. Here the CDR3 reads CASSVKVSEAFF. CDR3 DNA: TGTGCCAGCAGTGTAAAGGTGTCTGAAGCTTTCTTT.

V and J are TRBV11-1 and TRBJ2-7; 7 bases match TRBD1. The CDR3 extends over 15 amino acids. Germline V gives CDR1 SGHAT, CDR2 FQDESV (reference sequence). J lost 3 bases, V lost 1 base, and 6 bases had no gene match. The DNA for the CDR3 is TGTGCCAGCAGCTTAGACAGGGGTATCGGCTACGAGCAGTACTTC. This sequence encodes CASSLDRGIGYEQYF.

The chain has TRBV7-2 and TRBJ1-5; the D gene is possibly TRBD1 (6 bases). V lost 0 bases, J lost 1 base, and 7 bases lay in between. CDR1 is SGHTA and CDR2 is FQGNSA in the germline V gene. This CDR3 region has 15 residues. In DNA, the CDR3 is TGTGCCAGCAGCTTAGCAACAGGGAGCAATCAGCCCCAGCATTTT. This translates into CASSLATGSNQPQHF.

The chain combines TRBV2 with TRBJ2-7; no reliable D call. The germline CDR1 and CDR2 sequences are SNHLY and FYNNEI. V was clipped by 2 bases and J by 4 bases, with 0 bases between them. The CDR3 is 10 residues long. CDR3: CASSEYEQYF. In DNA form, the CDR3 reads TGTGCCAGCAGTGAATACGAGCAGTACTTC.

CDR3 coding DNA: TGTGCCAGCAGCTCCATGACAGGCCTTACCTACGAGCAGTACTTC. It yields the protein CASSSMTGLTYEQYF. V usage is TRBV7-9 and J usage is TRBJ2-7; a weak D match, TRBD1 (6 bases). The germline V and J ends were trimmed by 4 bases and 2 bases, with 15 bases remaining between them. CDR1 is SEHNR and CDR2 is FQNEAQ in the germline V gene (reference sequence). This CDR3 is 15 amino acids long.

V gene TRBV5-1 combines with J gene TRBJ2-5, with 7 bases identical to TRBD2. The germline gives CDR1 SGHRS, CDR2 YFSETQ. CDR3 size: 14 residues. Trimming cost V 5 bases and J 2 bases; bases outside gene matches: 6. The CDR3 nucleotides are TGCGCCAGCAGTCTAGCGGCAAAGCAAGAGACCCAGTACTTC. It codes for CASSLAAKQETQYF.

This chain connects TRBV28 to TRBJ1-5; the D gene is possibly TRBD1 (5 bases). The V gene's germline CDR1 is MDHEN and CDR2 SYDVKM. This CDR3 region has 17 residues. Trimming pared 5 bases from V and 1 base from J, leaving 18 bases between. CDR3 bases: TGTGCCAGCAGTGAGCCGGTAGGACATCGGAGCAATCAGCCCCAGCATTTT. Protein: CASSEPVGHRSNQPQHF.

The chain has TRBV5-6 and TRBJ2-7; unclear D gene. The V gene's germline CDR1 is SGHDT and CDR2 YYEEEE. This CDR3 spans 14 amino acids. Trimming removed 4 bases from V and 3 bases from J, with 14 bases in between. CDR3 coding DNA: TGTGCCAGCAGCGCGACACAGAGCGTCTACGAGCAGTACTTC. Its translation is CASSATQSVYEQYF.

The J gene is TRBJ2-3, the V gene TRBV5-6; 8 bases are shared with TRBD2. This CDR3 is 16 amino acids long. The ends lost 0 bases at V and 5 bases at J; junction bases unmatched: 8. Germline assignment: CDR1 SGHDT and CDR2 YYEEEE. In DNA form, the CDR3 reads TGTGCCAGCAGCTTGGAGACGGGAGGGCCAGGAGATACGCAGTATTTT. Translated, it gives CASSLETGGPGDTQYF. Complete variable domain (other parts from reference TRBV5-6 and TRBJ2-3): DAGVTQSPTHLIKTRGQQVTLRCSPKSGHDTVSWYQQALGQGPQFIFQYYEEEERQRGNFPDRFSGHQFPNYSSELNVNALLLGDSALYLCASSLETGGPGDTQYFGPGTRLTVL.

The chain uses TRBV19 and TRBJ1-2, with TRBD1 as a possible D gene (5 bases). Trimming pared 7 bases from V and 2 bases from J, leaving 17 bases between. CDR1 is LNHDA and CDR2 is SQIVND in the germline V gene (reference sequence). The CDR3 contains 15 residues. CDR3 sequence reads: CASTLPGRSNYGYTF. CDR3 nucleotides: TGTGCCAGTACCCTCCCGGGACGGTCGAACTATGGCTACACCTTC. The full variable domain, its missing parts supplied by reference TRBV19 and TRBJ1-2, is DGGITQSPKYLFRKEGQNVTLSCEQNLNHDAMYWYRQDPGQGLRLIYYSQIVNDFQKGDIAEGYSVSREKKESFPLTVTSAQKNPTAFYLCASTLPGRSNYGYTFGSGTRLTVV.

CDR3 in DNA: TGTGCCAGCAGCTCCATAGGTGCGAGCTCCTACAATGAGCAGTTCTTC. Translated, it gives CASSSIGASSYNEQFF. The chain uses TRBV7-6 and TRBJ2-1; D gene unclear. The CDR3 consists of 16 residues. The germline V and J ends were trimmed by 4 bases and 0 bases, with 13 bases remaining between them. The germline V gene has CDR1 SGHVS and CDR2 FNYEAQ.

The chain carries TRBV5-1 and TRBJ2-7; possible D gene TRBD1, 6 bases. This CDR3 region has 12 residues. V lost 2 bases and J lost 4, with 7 bases in between. CDR1 and CDR2 from the germline V gene are SGHRS and YFSETQ. CDR3: CASSFRGYEQYF. The DNA of the CDR3 is TGCGCCAGCAGCTTTAGGGGGTACGAGCAGTACTTC. The full variable domain, rest sourced from reference TRBV5-1 and TRBJ2-7, is KAGVTQTPRYLIKTRGQQVTLSCSPISGHRSVSWYQQTPGQGLQFLFEYFSETQRNKGNFPGRFSGRQFSNSRSEMNVSTLELGDSALYLCASSFRGYEQYFGPGTRLTVT.

The chain carries TRBV27 and TRBJ1-2, with a weak D call TRBD1 (6 bases). The CDR3 sequence is 16 residues long. V lost 5 bases and J 4 bases, leaving 20 bases between the germline ends. Germline CDR1 reads MNHEY; CDR2 reads SMNVEV (reference sequence). CDR3 residues: CASSPSGQHSPYGYTF. The CDR3 DNA reads TGTGCCAGCAGTCCATCCGGACAGCACAGTCCCTATGGCTACACCTTC.

The rearrangement joins TRBV2 to TRBJ2-5; 7 positions match TRBD2. Germline V lookup: CDR1 SNHLY, CDR2 FYNNEI. V lost 3 bases and J lost 4; bases outside the gene matches: 8. The CDR3 length is 15 residues. The CDR3 nucleotides read TGTGCCAGCAGTGATTCCAGCGGGGTTCGAGAGACCCAGTACTTC. Residues: CASSDSSGVRETQYF.

The chain employs TRBV29-1 and TRBJ1-1; TRBD1 matches at 7 bases. Trimming took 4 bases from V and 3 from J; bases not matched to a gene: 17. The germline V gene encodes CDR1 SQVTM and CDR2 ANQGSEA. The CDR3 extends over 17 amino acids. For the CDR3, the DNA is TGCAGCGTTGCTGACAGGACAGGAACGGTTGTGGACACTGAAGCTTTCTTT. Amino acid sequence: CSVADRTGTVVDTEAFF.

The chain has TRBV6-5 and TRBJ1-1; 9 bases agree with TRBD1. After removal of 5 bases from V and 6 bases from J, the junction contained 1 base not matched to a gene. This CDR3 comprises 12 residues. Germline CDR1 and CDR2: MNHEY and SVGAGI. In DNA form, the CDR3 reads TGTGCCAGCAGTCGACAGGGGGCTGAAGCTTTCTTT. Encoded protein: CASSRQGAEAFF.